Below are 17 T cell receptor beta chains sequenced from a single sample in a study of human T cells and chemical hapten exposure. Time point noted: pre-sensitization, week 0. As to treatment: therapeutic diphenylcyclopropenone sensitization with weekly scalp DPC. Using its own MiXCR run on the RACE reads, TCRdb lists one record per CDR3 protein. Of under 110,000 distinct CDR3 sequences detected, approximately 12% appear once; the ten largest clones hold 1.6%. Sequenced here: whole blood, sampled in connection with sensitization to the hapten diphenylcyclopropenone (DPC). Every receptor here comes from a woman between 50 and 59 years old with alopecia areata. Some clones in this sample may be carry-over from other donors' samples.

V and J are TRBV7-2 and TRBJ2-7; D might be TRBD1 or TRBD2, each matching 5 bases. CDR3 length equals 14 residues. Trimming took off 5 bases at V and 3 bases at J, with 14 bases between the two ends. Germline V lookup: CDR1 SGHTA, CDR2 FQGNSA. This CDR3 is CASSPPGTGYEQYF. The CDR3, as DNA: TGTGCCAGCAGCCCTCCCGGGACGGGCTACGAGCAGTACTTC.

This clonotype was observed a few times. The chain joins TRBV7-2 to TRBJ1-5; the D gene is possibly TRBD1 (6 bases). The CDR3 totals 14 residues. Germline assignment: CDR1 SGHTA and CDR2 FQGNSA. Trimming removed 5 bases at V and 3 bases at J, with 11 bases between. Written as DNA, the CDR3 is TGTGCCAGCAGCCCCGGGGGCATCAATCAGCCCCAGCATTTT. Its protein is CASSPGGINQPQHF.

This clonotype occurred many times. The rearrangement joins TRBV10-3 to TRBJ1-4; D is unclear. The CDR3 runs to 13 residues. Germline-derived CDR1 and CDR2 are ENHRY and SYGVKD. Trimming stripped 4 bases from V and 5 bases from J, with 8 bases between. CDR3 nucleotides: TGTGCCATCAGTGTCATGGAAAATGAAAAACTGTTTTTT. This gives the protein CAISVMENEKLFF.

This clonotype turned up a few times. The chain is built from TRBV11-3 and TRBJ2-2, with D unclear. Germline V gene sequence: CDR1 SGHNT, CDR2 YENEEA. V was shortened by 5 bases and J by 3 bases, with 4 bases between the two germline ends. This CDR3 is built from 12 residues. The CDR3 DNA is TGTGCCAGCAGCCACCACACCGGGGAGCTGTTTTTT. Protein: CASSHHTGELFF.

The chain links TRBV27 to TRBJ2-7; a possible D gene is TRBD1 (6 bases). V lost 4 bases to trimming and J lost 1 base, with 14 bases between them. This CDR3 has 15 amino acids. The V gene's germline CDR1 is MNHEY and CDR2 SMNVEV (reference sequence). CDR3 sequence: CASSSTGTSSYEQYF. The CDR3 coding sequence is TGTGCCAGCAGTTCCACAGGGACATCTTCCTACGAGCAGTACTTC.

This chain uses TRBV28 with TRBJ1-1; perhaps TRBD1 as D (5 bases). The CDR3 consists of 12 residues. V gave up 6 bases and J gave up 8 bases, with 13 bases separating them. Germline V gene sequence: CDR1 MDHEN, CDR2 SYDVKM. For the CDR3, the DNA is TGTGCCAGCAGGTTCGGAAACAGGGAAGCTTTCTTT. Its translation is CASRFGNREAFF.

The chain is built from TRBV6-1 and TRBJ2-7, with a possible D match to TRBD1 (5 bases). V lost 5 bases and J 7 bases, leaving 9 bases between the germline ends. CDR3 length equals 11 residues. Germline assignment: CDR1 MNHNS and CDR2 SASEGT. CDR3: CASSFNREQYF. CDR3 sequence (DNA): TGTGCCAGCAGTTTTAACAGGGAGCAGTACTTC.

This clonotype was counted between two and nine times. The rearrangement uses TRBV7-2 and TRBJ2-5; 9 bases agree with TRBD2. The V segment lost 1 base and the J segment 1 base; nucleotides outside the gene matches: 4. Germline CDR1 is SGHTA and CDR2 is FQGNSA. The CDR3 runs 16 residues. The CDR3, as DNA: TGTGCCAGCAGCTTAGGACTAGCGGCTATCCAAGAGACCCAGTACTTC. Translated: CASSLGLAAIQETQYF.

The CDR3 loop reads CASSFPGQVYEQYF. In DNA, the CDR3 is TGTGCCAGCAGCTTCCCGGGACAGGTCTACGAGCAGTACTTC. This chain joins TRBV5-5 and TRBJ2-7, with 8 nucleotides matching TRBD1. The CDR3 extends over 14 amino acids. Germline values: CDR1 SGHKS, CDR2 YYEKEE (reference sequence). The J segment lost 3 bases and the V segment lost 2 bases, leaving 4 bases of the junction unmatched.

This clonotype was picked up a small number of times. The chain has TRBV28 and TRBJ2-1, with D possibly being TRBD2 (5 bases). Germline CDR1 MDHEN, CDR2 SYDVKM. There are 16 residues in the CDR3. Trimming removed 2 bases at V and 2 bases at J, with 13 bases between. CDR3 sequence: CASSLRGSLAYNEQFF. The CDR3 nucleotides are TGTGCCAGCAGTTTACGGGGATCACTGGCCTACAATGAGCAGTTCTTC.

V gene TRBV12-3 or TRBV12-4 combines with J gene TRBJ2-7; D is perhaps TRBD1 (5 bases). The V gene lost 5 bases and the J gene lost 6 bases, with 20 bases spanning the gap. There are 15 residues in the CDR3. As DNA, the CDR3 is TGTGCCAGCAGTCCTAGACAGCCCCTTGGCGGCGAGCAGTACTTC. Its translation: CASSPRQPLGGEQYF.

The sample holds a few counts of this clonotype. The chain uses TRBV28 and TRBJ1-3; no firm D call. Germline CDR1 is MDHEN and CDR2 is SYDVKM. CDR3 size: 15 residues. V was pared by 2 bases and J by 2 bases, with 10 bases between. CDR3 region: CASSLRRIAGNTIYF. DNA of the CDR3: TGTGCCAGCAGTTTACGGAGGATTGCTGGAAACACCATATATTTT. Combining the CDR3 with reference TRBV28 and TRBJ1-3 gives the whole variable domain DVKVTQSSRYLVKRTGEKVFLECVQDMDHENMFWYRQDPGLGLRLIYFSYDVKMKEKGDIPEGYSVSREKKERFSLILESASTNQTSMYLCASSLRRIAGNTIYFGEGSWLTVV.

This clonotype was counted only a few times. The chain is built from TRBV6-2 or TRBV6-3 and TRBJ2-3, with 8 bases fitting TRBD2. The CDR3 is 17 residues long. Germline values: CDR1 MNHEY, CDR2 SVGEGT. J was trimmed by 7 bases and V by 8 bases; bases with no gene match: 20. CDR3 residues: CASAWRAGAGRRNTQYF. The CDR3 DNA follows: TGTGCCAGCGCGTGGAGAGCGGGGGCCGGGAGGAGGAATACGCAGTATTTT.

The V gene is TRBV14, the J gene TRBJ2-7; unclear D gene. In germline, CDR1 is SGHDN, CDR2 FVKESK. The CDR3 extends over 15 amino acids. V was pared by 3 bases and J by 0 bases, with 12 bases between. The CDR3 bases are TGTGCCAGCAGCCAGATAGGGTTTGACTCCTACGAGCAGTACTTC. It is translated as CASSQIGFDSYEQYF.

The chain joins TRBV6-5 to TRBJ2-4, with D perhaps matching TRBD2 (6 bases). The CDR3 spans 15 residues. Trimming removed 5 bases at V and 0 bases at J, with 11 bases between. Germline CDR1 is MNHEY and CDR2 is SVGAGI. The CDR3: CASSVGGGAKNIQYF. The CDR3 bases are TGTGCCAGCAGTGTCGGGGGTGGAGCCAAAAACATTCAGTACTTC.

This clonotype was counted at least ten times. The chain employs TRBV6-5 and TRBJ1-6; perhaps TRBD1 as D (6 bases). The V end was cut by 2 bases, the J end by 14 bases, with 19 bases between. The CDR3 contains 15 residues. Germline CDR1 and CDR2: MNHEY and SVGAGI. This CDR3 is CASSYQRQVQWSLHF. The CDR3 DNA reads TGTGCCAGCAGTTACCAAAGACAGGTCCAGTGGTCCCTCCACTTT.

There are a few counts of this clonotype. The J gene is TRBJ2-1, the V gene TRBV4-3, with 13 nucleotides matching TRBD2. V shed 5 bases, J shed 1 base, and the junction held 5 bases outside the gene matches. Germline V gene lookup returns CDR1 LGHNA and CDR2 YSLEER. The CDR3 is made up of 17 amino acids. The CDR3 coding sequence is TGCGCCAGCAGCTCCGGGACTAGCGGGGCTTCCTACAATGAGCAGTTCTTC. It encodes CASSSGTSGASYNEQFF.